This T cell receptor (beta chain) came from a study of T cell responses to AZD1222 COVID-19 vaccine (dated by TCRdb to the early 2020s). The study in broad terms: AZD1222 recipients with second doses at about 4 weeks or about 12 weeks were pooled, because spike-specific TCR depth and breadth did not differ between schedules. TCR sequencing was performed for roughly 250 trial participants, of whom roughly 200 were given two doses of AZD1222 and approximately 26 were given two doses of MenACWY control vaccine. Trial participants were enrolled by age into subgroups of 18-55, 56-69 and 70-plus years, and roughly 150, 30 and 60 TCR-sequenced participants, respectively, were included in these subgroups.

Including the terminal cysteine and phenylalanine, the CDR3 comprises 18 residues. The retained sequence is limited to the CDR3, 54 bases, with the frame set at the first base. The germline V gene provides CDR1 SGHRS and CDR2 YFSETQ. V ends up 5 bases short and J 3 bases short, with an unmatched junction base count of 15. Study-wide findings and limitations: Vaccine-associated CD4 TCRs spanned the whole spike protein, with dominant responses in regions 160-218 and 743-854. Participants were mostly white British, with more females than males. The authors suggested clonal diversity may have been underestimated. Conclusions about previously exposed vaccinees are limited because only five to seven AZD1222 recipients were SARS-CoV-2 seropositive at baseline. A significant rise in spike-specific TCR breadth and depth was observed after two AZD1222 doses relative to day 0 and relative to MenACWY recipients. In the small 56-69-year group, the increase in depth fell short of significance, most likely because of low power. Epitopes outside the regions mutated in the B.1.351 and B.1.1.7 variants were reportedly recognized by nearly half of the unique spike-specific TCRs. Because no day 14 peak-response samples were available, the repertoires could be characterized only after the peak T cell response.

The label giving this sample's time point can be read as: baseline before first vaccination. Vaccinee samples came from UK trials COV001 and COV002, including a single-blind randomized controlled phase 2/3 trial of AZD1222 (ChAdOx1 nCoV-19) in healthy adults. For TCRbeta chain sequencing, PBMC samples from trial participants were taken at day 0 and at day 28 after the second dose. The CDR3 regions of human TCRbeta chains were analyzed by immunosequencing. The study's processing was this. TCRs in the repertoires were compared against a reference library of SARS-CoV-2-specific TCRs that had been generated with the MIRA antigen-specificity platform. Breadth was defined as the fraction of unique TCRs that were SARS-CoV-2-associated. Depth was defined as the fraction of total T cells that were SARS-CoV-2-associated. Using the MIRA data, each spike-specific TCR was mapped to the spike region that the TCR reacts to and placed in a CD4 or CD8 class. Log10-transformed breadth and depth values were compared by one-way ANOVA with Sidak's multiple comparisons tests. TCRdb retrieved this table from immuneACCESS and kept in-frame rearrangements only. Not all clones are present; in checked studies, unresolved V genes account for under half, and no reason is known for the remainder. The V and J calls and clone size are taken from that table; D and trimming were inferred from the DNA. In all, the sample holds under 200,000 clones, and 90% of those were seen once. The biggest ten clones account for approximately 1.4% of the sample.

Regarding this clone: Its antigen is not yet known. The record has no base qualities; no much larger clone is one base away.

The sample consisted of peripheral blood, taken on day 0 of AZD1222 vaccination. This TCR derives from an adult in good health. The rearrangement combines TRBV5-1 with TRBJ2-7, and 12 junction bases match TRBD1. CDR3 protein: CASSAGTGGAIRLYEQYF. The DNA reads TGCGCCAGCAGTGCCGGGACAGGGGGCGCAATACGTCTCTACGAGCAGTACTTC.